This T cell receptor (beta chain) was sequenced for a study of OX40 agonist ivuxolimab in advanced cancers. Whole-study findings and limits: Low clonal expansion, among the lowest seen, marked partial responders at 0.1-3.0 mg/kg.

Points on this clone: Its specificity is unknown.

CDR1 is MGHRA, CDR2 YSYEKL, per germline. The CDR3 runs to 15 residues. With 1 base removed from V and 4 bases from J, the gap between germline ends came to 12 bases. Assay: immunoSEQ multiplex PCR; the TCRdb copy retains only in-frame clones and omits some. The sample carries about 30,000 clones, 84% recorded once. The chain combines TRBV4-1 with TRBJ2-3, with D perhaps TRBD1 (6 bases). This clonotype was sampled from an adult with an advanced solid tumor such as melanoma, head and neck, liver or kidney cancer. Specimen: CD4+ or CD8+ T cells sorted from blood, collected in a trial of the OX40 agonist ivuxolimab. The CDR3 DNA reads as TGCGCCAGCAGCCAAGCAGGGGTCGTTGCAGATACGCAGTATTTT. It encodes CASSQAGVVADTQYF.